This T cell receptor (beta chain) was sequenced in a study of blood T cell repertoires in COVID-19. Assay used: immunoSEQ multiplex PCR; TCRdb lists only in-frame clones, some missing. The table lists fewer than 350,000 clones, around 89% of them singletons. V lost 5 bases and J lost 8; bases outside the gene matches: 9. The CDR3 has 15 residues. Germline values: CDR1 MNHEY, CDR2 SVGAGI. Input material: PBMCs or T cells enriched from blood (not recorded which). This chain joins TRBV6-5 and TRBJ1-4; TRBD1 matches 9 bases. This TCR was recovered from a woman aged 18-29 years with acute COVID-19. The CDR3 protein is CASSKTGTGKEKLFF. CDR3 nucleotide sequence: TGTGCCAGCAGTAAGACCGGGACAGGGAAGGAAAAACTGTTTTTT.